Listed below are T cell receptor beta chains from one sample, sequenced in a study of early T cells in non-severe SARS-CoV-2 infection. MiXCR, applied by TCRdb to the 5' RACE reads, yields one record per CDR3 protein. The sample lists some 89,000 distinct CDR3 sequences; 11% were seen once. The sequencing here drew on whole blood, taken at baseline. Source of these receptors: an adult who was a healthcare worker with PCR-confirmed SARS-CoV-2 infection or an uninfected control (not recorded which). Each CDR3 is given without its conserved first and last residue. Each record gives: V gene, CDR3 protein.

TRBV29-1 | SVKLQGLYT
TRBV5-1 | ASSINRGYEQY
TRBV10-2 | ASTSPHSGTPTDTQY
TRBV10-3 | AINREPYGYT
TRBV14 | ASSQGARATDTQY
TRBV10-3 | ATRAGDTDTQY
TRBV5-1 | ASRPGGPANEQF
TRBV6-5 | ASSYSRDMAYT
TRBV2 | ASSETPTTDTQY
TRBV24-1 | ATSDRGGYNEQF
TRBV2 | ASSETDGEVGEQY
TRBV7-3 | ASSWLVGDEQF
TRBV27 | ASSWDRETAQY
TRBV4-3 | ANSQDPGKRTEAF
TRBV6-5 | ATYQGGKETQY
TRBV2 | ASSVGGASTDTQY
TRBV7-9 | ASSWDNTDTQY
TRBV7-8 | ASSWGADTQY